The source of this T cell receptor (beta chain) is a study of Ad26.COV2.S vaccination and SARS-CoV-2 variants. Overall study findings and caveats: Comparability of non-spike TCR breadth was observed across vaccine and placebo recipients. Measures of TCR breadth and depth may have fallen short of total T cell responses. Spike-specific CD8+ and CD4+ T cell responses reportedly showed substantial breadth after vaccination. Those who received the vaccine showed greater spike-specific TCR breadth than those given placebo.

On this clone itself: Its target is not known.

V lost 10 bases and J lost 5, with 16 bases in between. CDR1 and CDR2 (germline): KGHDR, SFDVKD. This CDR3 region has 14 residues. Some clones are missing from TCRdb's copy, which holds only in-frame ones; the method was immunoSEQ multiplex PCR. Of fewer than 100,000 clones listed, approximately 77% are singletons. The receptor's source is a human donor who had recovered from COVID-19. The V gene is TRBV24-1, the J gene TRBJ1-4, with D possibly matching TRBD1 (5 bases). The material was peripheral blood, obtained after recovery from COVID-19. This chain's CDR3 is CATSPGPPNEKLFF. Written as DNA, the CDR3 is TGTGCCACGTCGCCGGGACCCCCAAATGAAAAACTGTTTTTT.